Listed below are T cell receptor beta chains from one sample, sequenced in a study of spatial heterogeneity in lung cancer. TCRdb recomputed calls from the 5' RACE reads with MiXCR, one row per CDR3 protein. The repertoire holds around 2,800 distinct CDR3 sequences, with about 6.9% as singletons. The material was lung tumor tissue, obtained at surgery. Receptors originate from a male donor with early-stage non-small cell lung cancer. Both conserved end residues are part of each CDR3. Each record gives: CDR3 length, D gene, J gene, V gene, clone size, CDR3 protein, CDR3 DNA. D genes are given only for firm matches. Expanded clones get a size class; other rows say once, few or many, or leave the size out.

11 - TRBJ1-2 TRBV20-1 medium-sized CSARHLARYTF TGCAGTGCTAGACATCTGGCACGCTACACCTTC
15 TRBD1 TRBJ1-6 TRBV6-5 medium-sized CASSYDQGANSPLHF TGTGCCAGCAGTTATGATCAGGGGGCTAATTCACCCCTCCACTTT
16 TRBD2 TRBJ2-1 TRBV7-3 large CASSSPTSGSRGEQFF TGTGCCAGCAGCTCCCCGACTAGCGGGAGTCGTGGTGAGCAGTTCTTC
19 TRBD2 TRBJ2-7 TRBV7-2 medium-sized CASSSPPTGLAGGYYEQYF TGTGCCAGCAGCTCGCCTCCTACGGGACTAGCGGGGGGGTACTACGAGCAGTACTTC
13 TRBD2 TRBJ2-4 TRBV28 medium-sized CASQGTSGIIQYF TGTGCCAGCCAGGGGACTAGCGGTATCATTCAGTACTTC
19 TRBD2 TRBJ2-5 TRBV9 medium-sized CASSVGWSSGGAIQETQYF TGTGCCAGCAGCGTAGGGTGGTCTAGCGGGGGCGCTATCCAAGAGACCCAGTACTTC
15 - TRBJ2-2 TRBV7-9 many CASSTTAANTGELFF TGTGCCAGCAGCACAACAGCGGCGAACACCGGGGAGCTGTTTTTT
14 TRBD1 TRBJ1-1 TRBV12-3/TRBV12-4 medium-sized CASSSQGGNTEAFF TGTGCCAGCAGTTCCCAGGGGGGAAACACTGAAGCTTTCTTT
13 - TRBJ1-2 TRBV7-2 medium-sized CASRQTGYYGYTF TGTGCCAGCAGACAGACAGGTTACTATGGCTACACCTTC
17 - TRBJ2-1 TRBV28 medium-sized CASALGGAGPGINEQFF TGTGCCAGCGCCCTGGGGGGTGCCGGGCCGGGAATCAATGAGCAGTTCTTC
10 - TRBJ1-1 TRBV13 medium-sized CASSLVSAFF TGTGCCAGCAGCTTAGTATCGGCTTTCTTT
17 - TRBJ2-6 TRBV3-1 medium-sized CASSRGPPSSGANVLTF TGTGCCAGCAGCAGGGGCCCCCCTTCCTCTGGGGCCAACGTCCTGACTTTC
16 TRBD2 TRBJ2-3 TRBV12-3/TRBV12-4 medium-sized CASSLHSSGRTDTQYF TGTGCCAGCAGTTTGCACTCTAGCGGGCGCACAGATACGCAGTATTTT
15 - TRBJ2-3 TRBV4-3 medium-sized CASSQGLPGTDTQYF TGCGCCAGCAGCCAAGGCCTGCCAGGCACAGATACGCAGTATTTT
15 TRBD1 TRBJ2-3 TRBV5-1 - CASSVGQGAEDTQYF TGCGCCAGCAGCGTGGGACAGGGGGCAGAAGATACGCAGTATTTT
13 TRBD2 TRBJ2-5 TRBV11-2 medium-sized CASSRTRQETQYF TGTGCCAGCAGCCGGACTAGGCAAGAGACCCAGTACTTC
14 - TRBJ2-5 TRBV14 few CASSQDANQETQYF TGTGCCAGCAGCCAAGACGCCAACCAAGAGACCCAGTACTTC
15 TRBD1 TRBJ2-7 TRBV19 medium-sized CASTRSGGQPYEQYF TGTGCCAGTACTAGGTCTGGGGGACAGCCCTACGAGCAGTACTTC
13 TRBD1 TRBJ2-7 TRBV5-1 medium-sized CASSSGQGREQYF TGCGCCAGCAGCTCCGGACAGGGGCGGGAGCAGTACTTC
14 TRBD1 TRBJ2-7 TRBV5-1 medium-sized CASRRQGAAYEQYF TGCGCCAGCAGGAGGCAGGGGGCCGCCTACGAGCAGTACTTC
15 - TRBJ1-1 TRBV7-9 large CASSSSAGTNTEAFF TGTGCCAGCAGCTCCTCCGCCGGGACGAACACTGAAGCTTTCTTT
13 - TRBJ2-1 TRBV27 medium-sized CASAVQGSNEQFF TGTGCCAGTGCCGTCCAGGGGAGCAATGAGCAGTTCTTC
16 - TRBJ2-1 TRBV24-1 medium-sized CATSESGAPAYNEQFF TGTGCCACCAGTGAAAGTGGAGCGCCTGCCTACAATGAGCAGTTCTTC